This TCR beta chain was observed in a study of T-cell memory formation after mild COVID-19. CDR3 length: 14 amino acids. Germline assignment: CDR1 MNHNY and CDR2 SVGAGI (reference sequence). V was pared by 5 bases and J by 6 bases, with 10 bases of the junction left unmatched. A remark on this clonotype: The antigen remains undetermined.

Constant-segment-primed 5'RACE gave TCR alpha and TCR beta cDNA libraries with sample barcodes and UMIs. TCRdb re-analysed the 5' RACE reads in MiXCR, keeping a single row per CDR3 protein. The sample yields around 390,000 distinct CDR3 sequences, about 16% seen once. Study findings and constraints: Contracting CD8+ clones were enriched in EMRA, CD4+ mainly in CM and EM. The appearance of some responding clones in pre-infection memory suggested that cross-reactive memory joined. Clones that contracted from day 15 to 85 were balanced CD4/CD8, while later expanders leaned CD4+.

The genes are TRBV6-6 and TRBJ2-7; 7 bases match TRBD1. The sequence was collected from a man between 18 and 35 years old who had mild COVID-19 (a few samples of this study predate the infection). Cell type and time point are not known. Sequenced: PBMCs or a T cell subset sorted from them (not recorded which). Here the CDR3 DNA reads TGTGCCAGCAGTGACAACAGGGGTCTGGGCGAGCAGTACTTC. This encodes CASSDNRGLGEQYF.